The T cell receptor (beta chain) described here comes from a study of cytomegalovirus exposure and HLA in healthy donors. Study-wide results and limits: Reported results showed that the classifier diagnosed cytomegalovirus status with high specificity and sensitivity.

A remark on this clone: Antigen: not known.

The PCR used 60 Vbeta and 13 Jbeta primers. Original processing notes: An analysis performed later counted 72 million or so unique TCR beta chains (approximately 10 million of them shared). Sequencing used immunoSEQ multiplex PCR; TCRdb keeps in-frame clones, though not all of them. Clone size and V and J calls were adopted from that table, with D and trimming inferred from the DNA. The sample includes approximately 220,000 clones, approximately 82% of them seen just once. CDR1 is SNHLY, CDR2 FYNNEI, per germline. The CDR3 loop spans 12 amino acids. Trimming stripped 2 bases from V and 13 bases from J, with 14 bases between.

Sequencing was done on a sample of PBMCs. The sequence came from a man between 18 and 29 years old in good health and CMV-seronegative. The gene calls are TRBV2 and TRBJ1-2, with D unresolved. CDR3 nucleotide sequence: TGTGCCAGCAGTGAAAATGCCGGGAAGACCACCTTC. Its protein product is CASSENAGKTTF.